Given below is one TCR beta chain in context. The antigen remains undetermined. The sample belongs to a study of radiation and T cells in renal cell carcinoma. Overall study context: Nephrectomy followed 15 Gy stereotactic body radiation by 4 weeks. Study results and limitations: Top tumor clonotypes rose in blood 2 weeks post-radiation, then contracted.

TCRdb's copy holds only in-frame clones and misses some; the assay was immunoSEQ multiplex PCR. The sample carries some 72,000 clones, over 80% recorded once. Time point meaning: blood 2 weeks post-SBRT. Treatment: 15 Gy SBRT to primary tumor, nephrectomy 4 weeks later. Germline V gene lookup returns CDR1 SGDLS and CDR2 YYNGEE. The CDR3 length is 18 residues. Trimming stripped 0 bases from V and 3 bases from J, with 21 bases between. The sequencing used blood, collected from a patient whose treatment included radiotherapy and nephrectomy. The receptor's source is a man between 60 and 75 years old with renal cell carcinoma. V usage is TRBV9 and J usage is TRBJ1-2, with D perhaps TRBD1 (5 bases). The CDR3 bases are TGTGCCAGCAGCGTAGTAAGGGCGCCGGGACTAACCGACTATGGCTACACCTTC. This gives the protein CASSVVRAPGLTDYGYTF.